This TCR beta chain appears in the sequencing data of a study of monozygotic twins with inflammatory bowel disease. Study-wide results and limits: IBD patients showed reduced TCRbeta diversity (inverse Simpson) versus healthy co-twins. Twins with IBD had fewer clonotypes in common with others than healthy twins, particularly during disease activity.

The authors made each sample's cDNA in eight separate reactions. TCRdb re-called the 5' RACE reads; every CDR3 protein appears as one record, without DNA. The data show around 140,000 distinct CDR3 sequences, and the top ten clones hold 1.2%. For this clonotype: Its target is unknown.

This receptor was obtained from a human donor with ulcerative colitis or Crohn's disease, or a healthy co-twin of an affected twin (not recorded which). The sample comprised blood.

The CDR3 is CASSRGLADTGELFF. The chain recombines TRBV7-2 with TRBJ2-2; TCRdb indicates TRBD2, and absent DNA this call remains unverified. From germline, CDR1 is SGHTA and CDR2 FQGNSA. The CDR3 runs 15 residues.